The rows below give T cell receptor beta chains drawn from one sample of a study of T cells in Graves' hyperthyroidism and ophthalmopathy. TCRdb recomputed calls from the multiplex PCR reads with MiXCR, one row per CDR3 protein. The repertoire holds about 420,000 distinct CDR3 sequences, with roughly an eighth as singletons. What was sequenced was blood. The receptors shown here come from a woman aged 18-29 years with Graves' hyperthyroidism. The CDR3 runs from the conserved cysteine through the conserved F or W. The D gene is left open where the match is weak. Expanded clones get a size class; other rows say once, few or many, or leave the size out.

TRBD2	TRBV27	TRBJ2-1	14	many	TGTGCCAGCAGCTTGGGCGGGAGCGCGAATGAGCAGTTCTTC	CASSLGGSANEQFF
NA	TRBV20-1	TRBJ2-1	17	many	TGCAGTGCTCCCGGGGATATTCGGACCCGCTCCTACAATGAGCAGTTCTTC	CSAPGDIRTRSYNEQFF
NA	TRBV27	TRBJ1-4	15	few	TGTGCCAGCAGTCCGGGGAGCCCAACTAATGAAAAACTGTTTTTT	CASSPGSPTNEKLFF
NA	TRBV6-2/TRBV6-3	TRBJ2-5	15	NA	TGTGCCAGCAGCTCAGACTTACTATGGCAAGAGACCCAGTACTTC	CASSSDLLWQETQYF
TRBD2	TRBV4-1	TRBJ2-5	18	few	TGCGCCAGCAGTCCACTCCCACACGGGACTAGCGGAAAAGAGACCCAGTACTTC	CASSPLPHGTSGKETQYF
TRBD1	TRBV27	TRBJ1-1	15	few	TGTGCCAGCAGTTTATCCGCGACAGGGGGCACTGAAGCTTTCTTT	CASSLSATGGTEAFF
NA	TRBV6-1	TRBJ2-2	16	many	TGTGCCAGCAGTTACCTGACTAGTGAGAACACCGGGGAGCTGTTTTTT	CASSYLTSENTGELFF
NA	TRBV28	TRBJ2-3	14	many	TGTGCCAGCAGTGGTATTACTAGCACAGATACGCAGTATTTT	CASSGITSTDTQYF
TRBD1	TRBV7-2	TRBJ2-2	16	many	TGTGCCAGCAGCCGACACGGGACAGCCCTCACCGGGGAGCTGTTTTTT	CASSRHGTALTGELFF
TRBD1	TRBV6-1	TRBJ1-2	17	few	TGTGCCAGCAGTTATTACTCCGGGACAGCTCATAACTATGGCTACACCTTC	CASSYYSGTAHNYGYTF
TRBD2	TRBV14	TRBJ2-5	16	few	TGTGCCAGCAGCCAAGATAGACTAGCGGGAGGAGAGACCCAGTACTTC	CASSQDRLAGGETQYF
NA	TRBV27	TRBJ2-2	13	many	TGTGCCAGCGGGGACCTCTACACCGGGGAGCTGTTTTTT	CASGDLYTGELFF
NA	TRBV5-1	TRBJ2-5	13	few	TGCGCCAGCAGCTCTTATCCAGAAGAGACCCAGTACTTC	CASSSYPEETQYF
TRBD2	TRBV19	TRBJ2-3	15	few	TGTGCCAGTATGCGGACTAGCTGGGGCGGAGATACGCAGTATTTT	CASMRTSWGGDTQYF
NA	TRBV9	TRBJ2-1	18	many	TGTGCCAGCAGCGCACGAGCCCGAGGACGGTCCGCCTACAATGAGCAGTTCTTC	CASSARARGRSAYNEQFF
NA	TRBV6-1	TRBJ2-5	15	NA	TGTGCCAGCAGTGTCATAGGGGGGGCACAAGAGACCCAGTACTTC	CASSVIGGAQETQYF
NA	TRBV13	TRBJ2-1	16	NA	TGTGCCAGCAGCCCCGTGGGACGGGACCAGGGGAATGAGCAGTTCTTC	CASSPVGRDQGNEQFF
NA	TRBV11-1	TRBJ2-3	14	many	TGTGCCAGCAGCTTGGCATCCCCCACAGATACGCAGTATTTT	CASSLASPTDTQYF
NA	TRBV6-1	TRBJ2-2	13	few	TGTGCCAGCAGGCCGGGACAAAGCGGGGAGCTGTTTTTT	CASRPGQSGELFF
TRBD1	TRBV3-1	TRBJ1-5	16	few	TGTGCCAGCAGCCAACGGACAGGGACGGGCAATCAGCCCCAGCATTTT	CASSQRTGTGNQPQHF
NA	TRBV5-1	TRBJ1-2	14	NA	TGCGCCAGCACCCTCGTCAGGGAGGGAGGCGGCTACACCTTC	CASTLVREGGGYTF
TRBD2	TRBV6-2/TRBV6-3	TRBJ2-4	17	few	TGTGCCAGCAGTTACCGGGGGGGACTAGCGGGAAAAAACATTCAGTACTTC	CASSYRGGLAGKNIQYF
NA	TRBV29-1	TRBJ2-1	12	many	TGCAGCGCCTCCTTACGCTACAATGAGCAGTTCTTC	CSASLRYNEQFF
NA	TRBV29-1	TRBJ2-2	12	few	TGCAGCGTTGGGGGGGTCACCGGGGAGCTGTTTTTT	CSVGGVTGELFF
TRBD2	TRBV28	TRBJ2-1	14	many	TGTGCCAGCAGTCCCGGGACTAGTATCCATGAGCAGTTCTTC	CASSPGTSIHEQFF
NA	TRBV27	TRBJ1-4	14	NA	TGTGCCAGCAGTTGGACAGCCGAATCTGAAAAACTGTTTTTT	CASSWTAESEKLFF